This is a list of T cell receptor beta chains from one sample in a study of CD8 T cells in ankylosing spondylitis. One entry per CDR3 protein results from TCRdb running MiXCR on the 5' RACE reads. The sample holds roughly 180,000 distinct CDR3 sequences, 9.8% seen once. Sample: blood, either unsorted or a sorted T cell fraction (not recorded which). The receptors here all came from a female donor with ankylosing spondylitis or in good health (not recorded which). Both conserved end residues are trimmed from each CDR3. Fields, in order: CDR3 protein, clone size, CDR3 length, V gene. A clone size is listed for some rows: how often the clone was seen (once, few, many), or a class if it is expanded.

ASSLRSGRNYEQY few 13 TRBV28
SARVVTSAYNEQF few 13 TRBV20-1
ASSYRPQLWTYEQY few 14 TRBV6-5
SASPSLFPTDTQY - 13 TRBV20-1
AISESVGLEKETQY few 14 TRBV10-3
ASTSLIGNTEAF many 12 TRBV5-1
ASSQPSGSSNEQF few 13 TRBV7-2
ASRGLAEGGGELF - 13 TRBV12-3/TRBV12-4
ASSLRADYGYT many 11 TRBV12-3/TRBV12-4
ATRTGGYAEGYT many 12 TRBV25-1
ASSHLREGQGELF - 13 TRBV6-5
ASSVHPGQGGEDEQF few 15 TRBV9
ASSPTSAASTDTQY many 14 TRBV12-3/TRBV12-4
ASSLLPGNEQF many 11 TRBV7-9
ASSESGGEQY few 10 TRBV10-1
ASSAAGVQETQY many 12 TRBV9
ASSSSGGDTQYTQY many 14 TRBV7-9
SVDKDPNTGELF many 12 TRBV29-1
ASSYEGGTEAF - 11 TRBV6-2/TRBV6-3
ASSYIREETQY once 11 TRBV6-6
ASSGGSSLLTDTQY - 14 TRBV2
ASSVGDSGANVLT few 13 TRBV9
ASSPAGAASGELF - 13 TRBV7-8
ASRPPMNQGFGYT few 13 TRBV27
SARSAGAGYSYEQY many 14 TRBV20-1
ASSSGAGSYEQY few 12 TRBV27
ASSLPHRGIAYNEQF many 15 TRBV5-6
ASSVEGSGRETQY - 13 TRBV9
ASSFNLAGQGTGANVLT few 17 TRBV5-1
ASSQQSNNYGYT few 12 TRBV2
ASSKPLAVYEQY - 12 TRBV6-2/TRBV6-3
ASSYGPTRTDTQY - 13 TRBV5-1
ASSQTSGTHEQY - 12 TRBV9
ASSFSGTSV few 9 TRBV12-3/TRBV12-4
ASSDRDRGREETQY few 14 TRBV11-2
ASSLSPSYNEQF few 12 TRBV27
ASSLEIAGAYEQY many 13 TRBV5-4
ASSLSAGGSATQY few 13 TRBV5-6
SARDRLREQY - 10 TRBV20-1
ASSIRQGANYGYT - 13 TRBV28
ASSGSGYEQY many 10 TRBV9
ASSPPDTGELF many 11 TRBV7-8
ASSPTVMFTDTQY many 13 TRBV7-6
AISVGNEQF many 9 TRBV10-3